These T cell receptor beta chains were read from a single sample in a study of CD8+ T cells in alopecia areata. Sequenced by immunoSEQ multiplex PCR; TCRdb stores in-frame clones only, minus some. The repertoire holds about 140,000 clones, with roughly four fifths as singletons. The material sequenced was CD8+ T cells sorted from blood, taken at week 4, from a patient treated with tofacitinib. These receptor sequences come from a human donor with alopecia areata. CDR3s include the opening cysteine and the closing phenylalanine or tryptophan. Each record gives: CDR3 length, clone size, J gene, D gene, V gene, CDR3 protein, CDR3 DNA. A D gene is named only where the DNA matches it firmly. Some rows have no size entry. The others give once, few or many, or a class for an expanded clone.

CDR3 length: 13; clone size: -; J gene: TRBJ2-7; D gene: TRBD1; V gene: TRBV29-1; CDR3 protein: CSDPGQPNYEQYF; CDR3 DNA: TGCAGCGACCCGGGACAGCCTAACTACGAGCAGTACTTC
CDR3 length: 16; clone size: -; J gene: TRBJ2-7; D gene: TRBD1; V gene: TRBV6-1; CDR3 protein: CASSELPGQGLHEQYF; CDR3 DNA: TGTGCCAGCAGTGAATTACCGGGACAGGGTCTCCACGAGCAGTACTTC
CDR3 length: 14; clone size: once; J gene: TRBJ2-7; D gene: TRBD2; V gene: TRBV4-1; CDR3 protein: CASSLGTSFYEQYF; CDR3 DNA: TGCGCCAGCAGCCTCGGGACTAGCTTCTACGAGCAGTACTTC
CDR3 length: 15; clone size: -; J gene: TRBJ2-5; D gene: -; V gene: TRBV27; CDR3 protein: CASSLSIGSSETQYF; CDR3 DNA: TGTGCCAGCAGTTTAAGTATAGGGTCCTCAGAGACCCAGTACTTC
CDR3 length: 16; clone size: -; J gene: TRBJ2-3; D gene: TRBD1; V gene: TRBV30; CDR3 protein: CAWSVLGQGAKDTQYF; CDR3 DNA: TGTGCCTGGAGTGTACTTGGACAGGGGGCGAAAGATACGCAGTATTTT
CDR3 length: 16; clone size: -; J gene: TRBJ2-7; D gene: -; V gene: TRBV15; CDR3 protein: CATSREGQPSSYEQYF; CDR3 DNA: TGTGCCACCAGCAGGGAGGGACAGCCCAGCTCCTACGAGCAGTACTTC
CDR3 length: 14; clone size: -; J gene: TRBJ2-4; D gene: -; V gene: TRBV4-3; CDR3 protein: CASSQGRGLNIQYF; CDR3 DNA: TGCGCCAGCAGCCAAGGTCGGGGGCTGAACATTCAGTACTTC
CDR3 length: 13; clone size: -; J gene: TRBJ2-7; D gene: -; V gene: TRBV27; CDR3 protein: CASSVLGTYEQYF; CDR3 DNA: TGTGCCAGCAGTGTCTTGGGAACCTACGAGCAGTACTTC
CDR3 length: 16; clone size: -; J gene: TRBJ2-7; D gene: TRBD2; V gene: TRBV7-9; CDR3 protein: CASSTGTSGNPYEQYF; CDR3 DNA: TGTGCCAGCAGCACCGGGACTAGCGGAAACCCCTACGAGCAGTACTTC
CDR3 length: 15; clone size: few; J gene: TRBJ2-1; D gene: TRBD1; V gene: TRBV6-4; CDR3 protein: CASSDFLTGGDEQFF; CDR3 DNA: TGTGCCAGCAGTGACTTTTTGACAGGGGGCGATGAGCAGTTCTTC
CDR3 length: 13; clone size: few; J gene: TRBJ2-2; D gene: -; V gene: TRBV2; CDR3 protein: CATSEENTGELFF; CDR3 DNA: TGTGCCACAAGTGAGGAGAACACCGGGGAGCTGTTTTTT
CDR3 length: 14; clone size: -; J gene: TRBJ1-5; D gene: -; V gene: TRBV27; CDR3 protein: CASSLGQGRQPQHF; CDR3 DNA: TGTGCCAGCAGTTTAGGGCAGGGAAGACAGCCCCAGCATTTT
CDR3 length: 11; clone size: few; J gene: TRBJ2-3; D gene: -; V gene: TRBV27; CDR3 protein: CASSLPPAQYF; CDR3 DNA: TGTGCCAGCAGTTTACCGCCTGCGCAGTATTTT
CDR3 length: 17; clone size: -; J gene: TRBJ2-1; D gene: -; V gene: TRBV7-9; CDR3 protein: CASSLSFAGPAYNEQFF; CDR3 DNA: TGTGCCAGCAGCTTAAGTTTTGCGGGGCCCGCGTACAATGAGCAGTTCTTC
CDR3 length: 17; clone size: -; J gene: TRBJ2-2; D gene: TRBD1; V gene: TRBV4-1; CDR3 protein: CASSQAGDRVGTGELFF; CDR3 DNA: TGCGCCAGCAGCCAAGCGGGGGACAGGGTAGGCACCGGGGAGCTGTTTTTT
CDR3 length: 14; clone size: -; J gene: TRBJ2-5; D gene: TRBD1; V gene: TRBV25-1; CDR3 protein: CASSGTGIGETQYF; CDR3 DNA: TGTGCCAGCAGTGGGACAGGGATAGGGGAGACCCAGTACTTC
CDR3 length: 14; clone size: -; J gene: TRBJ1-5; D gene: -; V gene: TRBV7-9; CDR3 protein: CAVSLYQGSQPQHF; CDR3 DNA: TGTGCCGTCAGCTTATATCAGGGTTCCCAGCCCCAGCATTTT
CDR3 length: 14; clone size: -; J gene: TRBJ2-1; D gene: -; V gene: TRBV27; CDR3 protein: CASSLAGPKNEQFF; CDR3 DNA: TGTGCCAGCAGTTTAGCGGGACCCAAAAATGAGCAGTTCTTC
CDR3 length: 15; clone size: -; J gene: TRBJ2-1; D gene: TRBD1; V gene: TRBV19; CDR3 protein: CASSISGTGLDEQFF; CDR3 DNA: TGTGCCAGTAGTATATCCGGGACAGGGCTCGATGAGCAGTTCTTC
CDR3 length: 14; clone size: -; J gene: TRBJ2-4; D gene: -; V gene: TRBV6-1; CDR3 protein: CASSEVGGRNIQYF; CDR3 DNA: TGTGCCAGCAGTGAAGTTGGTGGACGAAACATTCAGTACTTC
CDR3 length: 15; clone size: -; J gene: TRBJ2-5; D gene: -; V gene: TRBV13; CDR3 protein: CASSLGLVRQETQYF; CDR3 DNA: TGTGCCAGCAGCTTAGGCCTTGTCCGCCAAGAGACCCAGTACTTC
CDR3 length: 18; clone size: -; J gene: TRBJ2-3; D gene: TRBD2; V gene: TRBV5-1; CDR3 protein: CASSVEVAGGLGEDTQYF; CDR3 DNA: TGCGCCAGCAGCGTGGAGGTAGCGGGGGGCCTAGGGGAAGATACGCAGTATTTT
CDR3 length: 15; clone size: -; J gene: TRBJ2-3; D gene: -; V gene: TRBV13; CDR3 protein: CASSFEGGGTDTQYF; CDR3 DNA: TGTGCCAGCAGCTTTGAAGGGGGGGGCACAGATACGCAGTATTTT
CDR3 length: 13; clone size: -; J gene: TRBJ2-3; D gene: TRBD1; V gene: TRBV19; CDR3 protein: CASTGVGTDTQYF; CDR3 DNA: TGTGCCAGCACAGGGGTGGGCACAGATACGCAGTATTTT
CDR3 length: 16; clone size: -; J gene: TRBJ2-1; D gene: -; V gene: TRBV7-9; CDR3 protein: CASSSRQTSSYNEQFF; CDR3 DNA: TGTGCCAGCAGCTCACGTCAGACTAGCTCCTACAATGAGCAGTTCTTC
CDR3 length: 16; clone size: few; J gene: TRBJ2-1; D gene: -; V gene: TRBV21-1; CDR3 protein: CASSNLAGGLGNEQFF; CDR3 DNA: TGTGCCAGCAGCAATTTAGCGGGGGGGTTAGGGAATGAGCAGTTCTTC
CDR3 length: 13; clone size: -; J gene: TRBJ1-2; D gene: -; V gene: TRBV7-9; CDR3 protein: CASRAQGSYGYTF; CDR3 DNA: TGTGCCAGCAGGGCACAGGGAAGCTATGGCTACACCTTC
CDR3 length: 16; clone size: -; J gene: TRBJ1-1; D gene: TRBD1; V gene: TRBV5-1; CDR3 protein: CASSFGTGNPNTEAFF; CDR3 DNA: TGCGCCAGCAGCTTTGGGACAGGGAACCCTAACACTGAAGCTTTCTTT
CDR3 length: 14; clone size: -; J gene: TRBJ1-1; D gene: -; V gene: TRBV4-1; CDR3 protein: CASSHPGANTEAFF; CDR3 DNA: TGCGCCAGCAGCCACCCCGGGGCGAACACTGAAGCTTTCTTT
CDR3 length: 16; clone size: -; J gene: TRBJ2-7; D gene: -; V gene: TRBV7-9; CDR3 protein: CASSWSGAGGTYEQYF; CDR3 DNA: TGTGCCAGCAGCTGGTCAGGGGCCGGTGGGACCTACGAGCAGTACTTC
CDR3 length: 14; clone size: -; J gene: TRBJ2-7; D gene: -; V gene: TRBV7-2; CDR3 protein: CASSLNRPGHEQYF; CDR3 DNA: TGTGCCAGCAGCTTAAACCGCCCTGGGCACGAGCAGTACTTC